This T cell receptor beta chain derives from a study of CD8+ T cells in alopecia areata. Study-wide context: Patients in the treated group were given tofacitinib by mouth, 5 to 10 mg twice a day.

The J segment lost 1 base and the V segment lost 4 bases, leaving 8 bases of the junction unmatched. This CDR3 is 15 amino acids long. The V gene's germline CDR1 is SGDLS and CDR2 YYNGEE. Treatment reported: oral pan-JAK inhibitor, 5-10 mg twice daily. cDNA reverse transcribed from extracted RNA served as the sequencing template. Profiled with immunoSEQ multiplex PCR; TCRdb holds only in-frame clones, not every one. Of some 190,000 clones in the sample, approximately 65% were seen once. This clone is a singleton in its sample. The sample was CD4+ T cells sorted from blood, taken around week 44, from a patient treated with tofacitinib. This sequence joins TRBV9 and TRBJ2-7; TRBD1 matches 7 bases. The clonotype was recovered from a human donor with alopecia areata. For the CDR3, the DNA is TGTGCCAGCAGCATGGGACAGTCTAATTCCTACGAGCAGTACTTC. Encoded protein: CASSMGQSNSYEQYF.